These 21 T cell receptor beta chains came from one sample sequenced in a study of T cell changes during pregnancy in multiple sclerosis. The method was immunoSEQ multiplex PCR; TCRdb's version includes in-frame clones alone and lacks a portion of them. There are around 51,000 clones in the sample; 85% to 95% occur only once, and 1.5% to 2% lies in the top ten. Material: peripheral blood, obtained in the second trimester of pregnancy. The receptors shown here come from a female donor with multiple sclerosis, enrolled in a pregnancy study.

V and J are TRBV2 and TRBJ2-5; 7 bases line up with TRBD1. Germline CDR1 reads SNHLY; CDR2 reads FYNNEI. J was trimmed by 4 bases and V by 2 bases; bases with no gene match: 7. The CDR3 runs to 15 residues. The chain's CDR3 is CASSESSGGGETQYF. DNA for the CDR3: TGTGCCAGCAGTGAATCGTCAGGGGGTGGAGAGACCCAGTACTTC.

This clone was counted a single time. The chain links TRBV6-4 to TRBJ2-3, with a tentative D call TRBD2 (6 bases). Between the trimmed V and J ends, which lost 0 bases and 4 bases, there was a span of 14 bases. The CDR3 consists of 16 residues. Looked up from germline, CDR1 is MRHNA and CDR2 is SNTAGT. CDR3 nucleotide sequence: TGTGCCAGCAGTGACTCCGGGGGAGGCGAGGCAGATACGCAGTATTTT. Translated: CASSDSGGGEADTQYF.

The V call is TRBV7-2, the J call TRBJ1-1, with D possibly TRBD1 on 6 matching bases. Per the germline V gene, CDR1 is SGHTA and CDR2 is FQGNSA. Trimming removed 3 bases at V and 4 bases at J, with 12 bases between. The CDR3 length is 14 residues. CDR3 loop: CASSFQETGTEAFF. CDR3 DNA: TGTGCCAGCAGCTTCCAAGAGACAGGCACTGAAGCTTTCTTT. Filled out from reference TRBV7-2 and TRBJ1-1, the complete variable domain reads GAGVSQSPSNKVTEKGKDVELRCDPISGHTALYWYRQSLGQGLEFLIYFQGNSAPDKSGLPSDRFSAERTGGSVSTLTIQRTQQEDSAVYLCASSFQETGTEAFFGQGTRLTVV.

The chain recombines TRBV4-3 with TRBJ2-7; D unresolved. This CDR3 has 17 amino acids. V gave up 0 bases and J gave up 2 bases, with 17 bases separating them. Germline values: CDR1 LGHNA, CDR2 YSLEER. DNA of the CDR3: TGCGCCAGCAGCCAAGAATCTTCGGAGATGAATCCCTACGAGCAGTACTTC. Amino acids: CASSQESSEMNPYEQYF.

With regard to this clone: Other DNA sequences in this sample translate to the same CDR3. The chain uses TRBV5-5 and TRBJ2-7, with 9 bases fitting TRBD1. Germline V gives CDR1 SGHKS, CDR2 YYEKEE (reference sequence). The CDR3 loop spans 13 amino acids. V shed 4 bases and J 2 bases; nucleotides not matched to a gene: 1. CDR3 in DNA: TGTGCCAGCAGCCGACAGGGGGCCTACGAGCAGTACTTC. Encoded protein: CASSRQGAYEQYF.

The chain employs TRBV9 and TRBJ2-2, with 11 bases matching TRBD2. V trimming: 3 bases; J trimming: 4 bases; junction bases outside the gene matches: 11. Germline V gene sequence: CDR1 SGDLS, CDR2 YYNGEE. The CDR3 loop spans 18 amino acids. This chain's CDR3 is CASSGGLAGAPGTGELFF. CDR3 nucleotide sequence: TGTGCCAGCAGCGGAGGACTAGCGGGTGCCCCGGGCACCGGGGAGCTGTTTTTT. Looking up the rest from reference TRBV9 and TRBJ2-2 gives the full variable domain: DSGVTQTPKHLITATGQRVTLRCSPRSGDLSVYWYQQSLDQGLQFLIQYYNGEERAKGNILERFSAQQFPDLHSELNLSSLELGDSALYFCASSGGLAGAPGTGELFFGEGSRLTVL.

The V and J genes are TRBV18 and TRBJ2-5, with 10 bases matching TRBD2. This CDR3 comprises 15 residues. V lost 0 bases, J lost 5 bases, and 3 bases stayed unmatched. Germline V gives CDR1 KGHSH, CDR2 LQKENI. CDR3 coding DNA: TGTGCCAGCTCACCACCAGCGGGAGGGAAGGAGACCCAGTACTTC. This translates into CASSPPAGGKETQYF.

This chain links TRBV7-9 with TRBJ2-7; no clear D gene. The V and J ends lost 3 bases and 5 bases respectively, with 14 bases between them. Per germline, CDR1 SEHNR and CDR2 FQNEAQ (reference sequence). The CDR3 has 14 residues. CDR3 residues: CASSLSTSPNEQYF. In nucleotides, the CDR3 is TGTGCCAGCAGCTTGAGCACTTCCCCTAACGAGCAGTACTTC.

This sequence joins TRBV27 and TRBJ2-5; D gene uncertain. V shed 6 bases and J shed 5 bases, with 13 bases lying between them. CDR3 size: 13 residues. The germline V gene encodes CDR1 MNHEY and CDR2 SMNVEV (reference sequence). CDR3 sequence: CASRPNILETQYF. CDR3 sequence (DNA): TGTGCCAGCAGACCGAACATTCTCGAGACCCAGTACTTC.

The chain links TRBV29-1 to TRBJ2-2, with a tentative D call TRBD1 (6 bases). V was shortened by 7 bases and J by 0 bases, with 21 bases between the two germline ends. Germline CDR1 SQVTM, CDR2 ANQGSEA. CDR3 size: 17 residues. The CDR3 DNA is TGCAGCGCCGGAATTTTCACAGGGCCCGCGAACACCGGGGAGCTGTTTTTT. Protein sequence: CSAGIFTGPANTGELFF.

The chain combines TRBV19 with TRBJ1-5; D may be TRBD1 (6 bases). CDR1 is LNHDA and CDR2 is SQIVND in the germline V gene (reference sequence). V lost 7 bases to trimming and J lost 1 base, with 14 bases between them. The CDR3 has 15 residues. The CDR3 here is CASKIAGASNQPQHF. The DNA of the CDR3 is TGTGCCAGTAAGATCGCGGGGGCGAGCAATCAGCCCCAGCATTTT. The complete variable domain, with remaining parts taken from reference TRBV19 and TRBJ1-5, reads DGGITQSPKYLFRKEGQNVTLSCEQNLNHDAMYWYRQDPGQGLRLIYYSQIVNDFQKGDIAEGYSVSREKKESFPLTVTSAQKNPTAFYLCASKIAGASNQPQHFGDGTRLSIL.

The chain uses TRBV11-2 and TRBJ1-5; a weak D match, TRBD1 (5 bases). V was cut by 5 bases and J by 1 base, with 12 bases left in between. This CDR3 spans 15 amino acids. Germline CDR1 and CDR2: SGHAT and FQNNGV. The CDR3 sequence: CASSPGGTSNQPQHF. The CDR3 bases are TGTGCCAGCAGCCCCGGGGGGACCAGCAATCAGCCCCAGCATTTT.

This chain connects TRBV5-1 to TRBJ2-1; weak D call: TRBD2 (6 bases). CDR1 is SGHRS, CDR2 YFSETQ, per germline. The V and J ends lost 4 bases and 6 bases respectively, with 26 bases between them. The CDR3 has 18 amino acids. The CDR3 DNA sequence: TGCGCCAGCAGCCCGGGCTCAGGAATTCTAGCCGGGGGCAATGAGCAGTTCTTC. It encodes CASSPGSGILAGGNEQFF.

V gene TRBV29-1 combines with J gene TRBJ1-1; D is unclear. CDR3 length: 12 residues. The V gene's germline CDR1 is SQVTM and CDR2 ANQGSEA. Trimming took off 6 bases at V and 0 bases at J, with 8 bases between the two ends. CDR3 residues: CSVTRLNTEAFF. The CDR3 DNA sequence: TGCAGCGTGACAAGGTTGAACACTGAAGCTTTCTTT. Combining the CDR3 with reference TRBV29-1 and TRBJ1-1 gives the whole variable domain SAVISQKPSRDICQRGTSLTIQCQVDSQVTMMFWYRQQPGQSLTLIATANQGSEATYESGFVIDKFPISRPNLTFSTLTVSNMSPEDSSIYLCSVTRLNTEAFFGQGTRLTVV.

This chain joins TRBV16 and TRBJ1-4; D remains ambiguous. Trimming stripped 4 bases from V and 13 bases from J, with 13 bases between. CDR3 length equals 12 residues. Germline-derived CDR1 and CDR2 are KGHSY and FQNENV. The CDR3: CASSLGPGGLFF. CDR3 sequence (DNA): TGTGCCAGCAGCCTGGGCCCCGGAGGACTGTTTTTT.

This chain uses TRBV7-9 with TRBJ1-2; possible D gene TRBD1, 5 bases. Trimming shortened V by 5 bases and J by 8 bases, and 18 bases separated the two germline ends. From germline, CDR1 is SEHNR and CDR2 FQNEAQ (reference sequence). The CDR3 contains 14 residues. The CDR3 region is CASSVGRGEGGYTF. The DNA of the CDR3 is TGTGCCAGCAGCGTCGGTCGGGGGGAAGGGGGCTACACCTTC.

The chain links TRBV11-2 to TRBJ1-5; 7 nucleotides match TRBD1. Germline V lookup: CDR1 SGHAT, CDR2 FQNNGV. The CDR3 runs to 13 residues. V lost 2 bases and J lost 7; bases outside the gene matches: 2. The CDR3 spells CASSLNRGQPQHF. CDR3 sequence (DNA): TGTGCCAGCAGCTTAAACAGGGGCCAGCCCCAGCATTTT.

This sequence joins TRBV29-1 and TRBJ2-1; 9 bases match TRBD1. The germline CDR1 and CDR2 sequences are SQVTM and ANQGSEA. The ends lost 3 bases at V and 1 base at J; junction bases unmatched: 1. The CDR3 totals 14 residues. The CDR3, as DNA: TGCAGCGTTGACGGGACAGGGTCCTACAATGAGCAGTTCTTC. Translation gives CSVDGTGSYNEQFF.

The V gene is TRBV5-1, the J gene TRBJ1-1; maybe TRBD1 (5 bases). The ends were cut back, 0 bases at V and 1 base at J, with 7 bases in the middle. The V gene's germline CDR1 is SGHRS and CDR2 YFSETQ. CDR3 length equals 14 residues. The CDR3 DNA sequence: TGCGCCAGCAGCTTGGATCAGGGGAACACTGAAGCTTTCTTT. Its protein product is CASSLDQGNTEAFF.

This rearrangement joins TRBV7-3 to TRBJ2-1; 7 positions match TRBD2. V trimming: 5 bases; J trimming: 9 bases; junction bases outside the gene matches: 10. CDR1 and CDR2 (germline): SGHTA, FQGTGA. This CDR3 has 14 residues. The CDR3 here is CASSPGGSGSEQFF. CDR3 bases: TGTGCCAGCAGCCCTGGCGGGAGTGGGAGTGAGCAGTTCTTC.

V and J are TRBV5-1 and TRBJ2-1, with a possible D match to TRBD2 (6 bases). V lost 3 bases, J lost 8 bases, and 15 bases lay in between. This CDR3 is built from 14 residues. Germline V gene sequence: CDR1 SGHRS, CDR2 YFSETQ. The CDR3 DNA sequence: TGCGCCAGCAGCTACGGGGGTCGGAGTGATGAGCAGTTCTTC. Its translation: CASSYGGRSDEQFF.